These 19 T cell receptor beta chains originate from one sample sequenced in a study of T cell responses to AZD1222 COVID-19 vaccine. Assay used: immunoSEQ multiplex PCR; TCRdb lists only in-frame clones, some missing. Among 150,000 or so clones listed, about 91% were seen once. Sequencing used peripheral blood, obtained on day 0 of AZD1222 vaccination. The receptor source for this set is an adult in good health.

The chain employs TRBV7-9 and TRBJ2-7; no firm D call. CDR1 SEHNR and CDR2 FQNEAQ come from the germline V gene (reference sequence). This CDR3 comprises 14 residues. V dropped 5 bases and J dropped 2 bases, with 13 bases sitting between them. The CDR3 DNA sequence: TGTGCCAGCAGCCCCCGGGTCCTGCCCTACGAGCAGTACTTC. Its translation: CASSPRVLPYEQYF.

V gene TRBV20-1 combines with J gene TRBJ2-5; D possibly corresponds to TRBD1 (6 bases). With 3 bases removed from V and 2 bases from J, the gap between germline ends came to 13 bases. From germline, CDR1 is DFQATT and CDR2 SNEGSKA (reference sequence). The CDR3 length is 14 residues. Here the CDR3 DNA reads TGCAGTGCTAGTCCTGGACAGATACAAGAGACCCAGTACTTC. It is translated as CSASPGQIQETQYF.

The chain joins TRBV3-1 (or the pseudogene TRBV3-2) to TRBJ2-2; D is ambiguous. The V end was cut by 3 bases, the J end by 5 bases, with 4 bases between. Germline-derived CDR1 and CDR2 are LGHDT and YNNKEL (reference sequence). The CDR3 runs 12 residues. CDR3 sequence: CASSHETGELFF. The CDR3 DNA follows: TGTGCCAGCAGCCATGAGACCGGGGAGCTGTTTTTT.

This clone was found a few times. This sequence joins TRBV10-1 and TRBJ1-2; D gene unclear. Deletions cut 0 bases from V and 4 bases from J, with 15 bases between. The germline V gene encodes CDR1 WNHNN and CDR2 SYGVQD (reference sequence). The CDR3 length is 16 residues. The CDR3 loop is CASSESVVRSIYGYTF. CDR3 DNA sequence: TGCGCCAGCAGTGAGTCCGTGGTTCGGTCTATCTATGGCTACACCTTC.

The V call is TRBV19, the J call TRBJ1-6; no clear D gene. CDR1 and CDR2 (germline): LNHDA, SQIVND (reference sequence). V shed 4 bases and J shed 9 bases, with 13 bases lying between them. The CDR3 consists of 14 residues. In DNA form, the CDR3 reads TGTGCCAGTAGTACCGGCCTAGGTGGTTCACCCCTCCACTTT. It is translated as CASSTGLGGSPLHF.

Written as DNA, the CDR3 is TGTGCCAGCAGCCCGCAGACTAGCGGGAGAAACGAGCAGTACTTC. It is translated as CASSPQTSGRNEQYF. V usage is TRBV7-3 and J usage is TRBJ2-7; 12 bases match TRBD2. Germline V gene lookup returns CDR1 SGHTA and CDR2 FQGTGA. There are 15 residues in the CDR3. V was clipped by 5 bases and J by 5 bases; unmatched bases: 7.

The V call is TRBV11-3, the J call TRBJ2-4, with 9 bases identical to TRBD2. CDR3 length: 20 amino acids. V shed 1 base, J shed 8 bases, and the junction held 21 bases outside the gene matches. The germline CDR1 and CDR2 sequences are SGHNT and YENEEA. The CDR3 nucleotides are TGTGCCAGCAGCTTAGTCGGGCCCTCTTGGATTAGCGGGAGAGGAGACATTCAGTACTTC. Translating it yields CASSLVGPSWISGRGDIQYF. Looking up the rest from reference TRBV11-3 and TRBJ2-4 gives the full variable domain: EAGVVQSPRYKIIEKKQPVAFWCNPISGHNTLYWYLQNLGQGPELLIRYENEEAVDDSQLPKDRFSAERLKGVDSTLKIQPAELGDSAVYLCASSLVGPSWISGRGDIQYFGAGTRLSVL.

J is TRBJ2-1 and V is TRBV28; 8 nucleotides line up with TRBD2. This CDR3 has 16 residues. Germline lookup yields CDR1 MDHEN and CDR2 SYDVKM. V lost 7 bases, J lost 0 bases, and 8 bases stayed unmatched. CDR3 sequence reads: CASISLAGRSYNEQFF. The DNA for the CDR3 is TGTGCCAGCATTTCCTTAGCGGGGCGCTCCTACAATGAGCAGTTCTTC.

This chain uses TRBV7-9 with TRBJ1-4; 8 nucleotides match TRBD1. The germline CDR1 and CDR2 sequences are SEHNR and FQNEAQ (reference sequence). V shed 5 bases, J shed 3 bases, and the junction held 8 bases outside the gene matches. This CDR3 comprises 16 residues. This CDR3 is CASSPTGAKPNEKLFF. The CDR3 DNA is TGTGCCAGCAGCCCGACAGGGGCCAAACCTAATGAAAAACTGTTTTTT.

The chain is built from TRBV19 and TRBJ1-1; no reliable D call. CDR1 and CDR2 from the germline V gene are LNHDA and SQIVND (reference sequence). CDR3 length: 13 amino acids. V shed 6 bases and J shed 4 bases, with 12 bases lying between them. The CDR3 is CASSPFWGTEAFF. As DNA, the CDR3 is TGTGCCAGTAGCCCCTTCTGGGGCACTGAAGCTTTCTTT.

The chain's CDR3 is CASSQRGAAGELFF. The CDR3 nucleotides read TGTGCCAGCAGCCAAAGGGGGGCGGCCGGGGAGCTGTTTTTT. This chain joins TRBV14 and TRBJ2-2; D possibly matches TRBD1 or TRBD2 (6 bases each). The CDR3 runs to 14 residues. The V end lost 2 bases, the J end lost 6 bases, and 10 bases lay between the germline ends. Looked up from germline, CDR1 is SGHDN and CDR2 is FVKESK.

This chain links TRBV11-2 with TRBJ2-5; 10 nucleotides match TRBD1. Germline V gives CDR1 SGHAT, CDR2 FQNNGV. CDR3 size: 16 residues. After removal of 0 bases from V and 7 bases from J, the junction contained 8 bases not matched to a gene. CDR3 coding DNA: TGTGCCAGCAGCTTAGAAGTGGGACAGGGGACAGGGACCCAGTACTTC. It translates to CASSLEVGQGTGTQYF.

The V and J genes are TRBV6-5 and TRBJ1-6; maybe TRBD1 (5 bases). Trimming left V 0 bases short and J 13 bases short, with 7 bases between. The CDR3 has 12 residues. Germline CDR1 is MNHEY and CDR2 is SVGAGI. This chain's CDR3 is CASSYSGGPLHF. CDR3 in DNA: TGTGCCAGCAGTTACTCCGGGGGGCCCCTCCACTTT.

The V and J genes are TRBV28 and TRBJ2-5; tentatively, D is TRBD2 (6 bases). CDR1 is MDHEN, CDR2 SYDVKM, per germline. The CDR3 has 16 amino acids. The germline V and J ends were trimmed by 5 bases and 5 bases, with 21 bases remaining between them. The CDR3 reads CASSTISQGGGETQYF. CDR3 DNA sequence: TGTGCCAGCAGTACTATTTCCCAGGGTGGGGGGGAGACCCAGTACTTC.

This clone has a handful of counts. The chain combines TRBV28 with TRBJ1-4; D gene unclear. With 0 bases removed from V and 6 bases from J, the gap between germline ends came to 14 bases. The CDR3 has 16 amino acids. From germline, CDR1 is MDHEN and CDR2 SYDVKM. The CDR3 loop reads CASSLWGGGGDEKLFF. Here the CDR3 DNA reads TGTGCCAGCAGTTTATGGGGCGGTGGCGGAGATGAAAAACTGTTTTTT. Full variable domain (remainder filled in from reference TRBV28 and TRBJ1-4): DVKVTQSSRYLVKRTGEKVFLECVQDMDHENMFWYRQDPGLGLRLIYFSYDVKMKEKGDIPEGYSVSREKKERFSLILESASTNQTSMYLCASSLWGGGGDEKLFFGSGTQLSVL.

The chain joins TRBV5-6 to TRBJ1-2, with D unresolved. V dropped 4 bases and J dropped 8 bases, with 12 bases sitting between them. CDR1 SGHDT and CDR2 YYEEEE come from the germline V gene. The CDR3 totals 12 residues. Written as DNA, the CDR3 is TGTGCCAGCAGCACCCAAGGCCAAGGCTACACCTTC. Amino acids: CASSTQGQGYTF.

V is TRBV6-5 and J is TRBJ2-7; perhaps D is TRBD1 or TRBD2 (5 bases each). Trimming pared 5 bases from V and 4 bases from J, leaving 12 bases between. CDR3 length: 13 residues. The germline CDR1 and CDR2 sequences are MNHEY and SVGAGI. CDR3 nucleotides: TGTGCCAGCAGTAGGGACGGCCCGTACGAGCAGTACTTC. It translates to CASSRDGPYEQYF.

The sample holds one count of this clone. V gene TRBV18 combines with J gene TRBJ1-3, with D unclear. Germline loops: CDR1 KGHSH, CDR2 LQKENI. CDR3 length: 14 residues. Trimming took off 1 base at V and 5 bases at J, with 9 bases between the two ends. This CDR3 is CASSPLELRNTIYF. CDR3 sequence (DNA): TGTGCCAGCTCACCACTTGAGCTCCGAAACACCATATATTTT.

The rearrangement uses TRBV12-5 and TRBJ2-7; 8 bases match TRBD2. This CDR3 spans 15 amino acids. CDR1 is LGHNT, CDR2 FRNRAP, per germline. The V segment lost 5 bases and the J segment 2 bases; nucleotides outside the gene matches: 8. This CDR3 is CASGPGGEGAYEQYF. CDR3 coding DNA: TGTGCTAGTGGTCCCGGGGGGGAGGGGGCCTACGAGCAGTACTTC.